The 21 T cell receptor beta chains below all came from one sample that was sequenced in a study of blood T cell repertoires in COVID-19. Profiled with immunoSEQ multiplex PCR; TCRdb holds only in-frame clones, not every one. Of roughly 92,000 clones listed, around nine tenths were seen once; the top ten hold less than 5%. Sequencing used peripheral blood. The receptors derive from a woman aged 80 or over with acute or convalescent COVID-19.

About this clone: The identical CDR3 is also encoded by other nucleotide sequences in the sample. This chain joins TRBV7-8 and TRBJ1-1; possible D gene TRBD1, 5 bases. V was pared by 5 bases and J by 1 base, with 8 bases between. CDR1 SGHVS and CDR2 FQNEAQ come from the germline V gene. CDR3 length: 13 residues. The CDR3 sequence is CASSEDRNTEAFF. For the CDR3, the DNA is TGTGCCAGCAGCGAAGACAGGAACACTGAAGCTTTCTTT.

The rearrangement links TRBV7-9 to TRBJ2-4; 10 positions match TRBD1. The trim removed 2 bases at V and 6 bases at J, leaving 7 bases unmatched. The CDR3 has 16 residues. The germline V gene encodes CDR1 SEHNR and CDR2 FQNEAQ (reference sequence). Written as DNA, the CDR3 is TGTGCCAGCAGCTTAAGAACGACAGGGGGCACAAACATTCAGTACTTC. Translating it yields CASSLRTTGGTNIQYF.

The chain carries TRBV20-1 and TRBJ1-4; 7 bases are shared with TRBD1. This CDR3 has 13 amino acids. CDR1 is DFQATT and CDR2 is SNEGSKA in the germline V gene (reference sequence). The V segment lost 3 bases and the J segment 8 bases; nucleotides outside the gene matches: 6. The CDR3 DNA sequence: TGCAGTGCTAGTGTCCAGGGGGACGAAAAACTGTTTTTT. Translated: CSASVQGDEKLFF.

The genes are TRBV29-1 and TRBJ2-5; a possible D gene is TRBD1 (6 bases). The CDR3 is 13 amino acids. From germline, CDR1 is SQVTM and CDR2 ANQGSEA. Trimming took off 8 bases at V and 0 bases at J, with 13 bases between the two ends. The CDR3 is CSQTRTDQETQYF. Here the CDR3 DNA reads TGCAGCCAAACTCGGACAGACCAAGAGACCCAGTACTTC.

The V gene is TRBV6-6, the J gene TRBJ1-5, with TRBD1 identical over 8 bases. Trimming removed 7 bases from V and 5 bases from J; junction bases left unmatched: 4. Germline-derived CDR1 and CDR2 are MNHNY and SVGAGI (reference sequence). The CDR3 loop spans 13 amino acids. The chain's CDR3 is CASIGQGYQPQHF. The DNA of the CDR3 is TGTGCCAGCATCGGACAGGGATATCAGCCCCAGCATTTT.

The gene calls are TRBV14 and TRBJ1-1, with 7 bases lining up with TRBD1. V was clipped by 2 bases and J by 7 bases; unmatched bases: 4. Germline V gene sequence: CDR1 SGHDN, CDR2 FVKESK. The length of the CDR3 is 13 residues. The CDR3 loop is CASSQPGQSEAFF. CDR3 nucleotides: TGTGCCAGCAGCCAACCGGGACAGAGTGAAGCTTTCTTT.

This clone showed up just a few times. The CDR3 loop reads CAWSVQRGLSTGELFF. The CDR3 DNA reads as TGTGCCTGGAGTGTACAAAGAGGGCTTTCCACCGGGGAGCTGTTTTTT. The chain combines TRBV30 with TRBJ2-2; D may be TRBD2 (5 bases). CDR1 is GTSNPN, CDR2 SVGIG, per germline (reference sequence). The V gene lost 0 bases and the J gene lost 4 bases, with 15 bases spanning the gap. The CDR3 length is 16 residues. Full variable domain (missing parts from reference TRBV30 and TRBJ2-2): SQTIHQWPATLVQPVGSPLSLECTVEGTSNPNLYWYRQAAGRGLQLLFYSVGIGQISSEVPQNLSASRPQDRQFILSSKKLLLSDSGFYLCAWSVQRGLSTGELFFGEGSRLTVL.

The chain joins TRBV6-5 to TRBJ1-5; D is unclear. Germline CDR1 reads MNHEY; CDR2 reads SVGAGI. The length of the CDR3 is 15 residues. With 6 bases removed from V and 4 bases from J, the gap between germline ends came to 16 bases. The CDR3: CASSVGRGQNQPQHF. The DNA for the CDR3 is TGTGCCAGCAGCGTAGGACGAGGGCAAAATCAGCCCCAGCATTTT.

Comments on this clone: This sample includes further DNA sequences coding for the same CDR3. The chain recombines TRBV2 with TRBJ2-7, with 10 bases identical to TRBD2. CDR1 is SNHLY and CDR2 is FYNNEI in the germline V gene. V trimming: 3 bases; J trimming: 3 bases; junction bases outside the gene matches: 2. The CDR3 length is 14 residues. The CDR3 sequence: CASSERTSGYEQYF. CDR3 bases: TGTGCCAGCAGTGAGCGGACTAGCGGCTACGAGCAGTACTTC.

The chain recombines TRBV7-2 with TRBJ2-7, with TRBD1 matching 10 bases. Looked up from germline, CDR1 is SGHTA and CDR2 is FQGNSA. The CDR3 loop spans 18 amino acids. The V and J ends lost 5 bases and 0 bases, in that order; junction bases with no gene match: 13. The CDR3 nucleotides read TGTGCCAGCAGCCAGAGAGGGACAGGGGCCGCGGCCTCCTACGAGCAGTACTTC. Its protein is CASSQRGTGAAASYEQYF.

The genes are TRBV19 and TRBJ1-1; tentatively, D is TRBD1 (5 bases). The CDR3 spans 13 residues. The V gene lost 6 bases and the J gene lost 1 base, with 9 bases spanning the gap. From germline, CDR1 is LNHDA and CDR2 SQIVND (reference sequence). CDR3 loop: CASRAQANTEAFF. DNA of the CDR3: TGTGCCAGTAGAGCACAGGCGAACACTGAAGCTTTCTTT.

The J gene is TRBJ1-2, the V gene TRBV3-1 (or the pseudogene TRBV3-2); 8 nucleotides line up with TRBD1. From germline, CDR1 is LGHDT and CDR2 YNNKEL (reference sequence). Unmatched junction bases numbered 3, after V lost 1 base and J lost 2 bases. CDR3 length: 15 residues. DNA for the CDR3: TGTGCCAGCAGCCAAGGACAGGGGTTAAACTATGGCTACACCTTC. As protein: CASSQGQGLNYGYTF.

V is TRBV5-1 and J is TRBJ1-2; possibly TRBD1 for D (5 bases). The germline gives CDR1 SGHRS, CDR2 YFSETQ. V gave up 0 bases and J gave up 5 bases, with 8 bases separating them. The CDR3 runs to 13 residues. The CDR3 DNA reads as TGCGCCAGCAGCTTGGATGGGGGGTATGGCTACACCTTC. It encodes CASSLDGGYGYTF.

The chain has TRBV3-1 (or the pseudogene TRBV3-2) and TRBJ1-2; D might be TRBD1 (5 bases). The V gene lost 0 bases and the J gene lost 4 bases, with 12 bases spanning the gap. The CDR3 is made up of 15 amino acids. In germline, CDR1 is LGHDT, CDR2 YNNKEL (reference sequence). Here the CDR3 reads CASSQEGEGSYGYTF. The CDR3 DNA reads as TGTGCCAGCAGCCAAGAAGGGGAAGGTTCCTATGGCTACACCTTC.

The chain has TRBV30 and TRBJ2-3; possibly TRBD2 for D (5 bases). V gave up 2 bases and J gave up 6 bases, with 9 bases separating them. The CDR3 spans 12 residues. The germline CDR1 and CDR2 sequences are GTSNPN and SVGIG (reference sequence). This chain's CDR3 is CAWSPKRDTQYF. The CDR3 DNA follows: TGTGCCTGGAGTCCCAAGCGGGATACGCAGTATTTT. The whole variable domain, remainder taken from reference TRBV30 and TRBJ2-3, is SQTIHQWPATLVQPVGSPLSLECTVEGTSNPNLYWYRQAAGRGLQLLFYSVGIGQISSEVPQNLSASRPQDRQFILSSKKLLLSDSGFYLCAWSPKRDTQYFGPGTRLTVL.

Turning to this clone: At one end, the junction sequence differs from germline, possibly due to a read error. In nucleotides, the CDR3 is TGTGCCAGCAGTGATGGGACAGGGTGGGACTTC. The encoded protein is CASSDGTGWDF. This sequence joins TRBV6-1 and TRBJ2-5, with TRBD1 matching 9 bases. The CDR3 is made up of 11 amino acids. Germline CDR1 MNHNS, CDR2 SASEGT.

The chain links TRBV27 to TRBJ2-2; perhaps TRBD1 as D (5 bases). The CDR3 is made up of 14 amino acids. Trimming removed 5 bases at V and 6 bases at J, with 13 bases between. CDR1 is MNHEY, CDR2 SMNVEV, per germline (reference sequence). CDR3 protein: CASSRPSGSGELFF. The CDR3 DNA is TGTGCCAGCAGTCGGCCCTCAGGGTCCGGGGAGCTGTTTTTT.

This chain connects TRBV19 to TRBJ2-5; D possibly corresponds to TRBD2 (6 bases). The CDR3 consists of 13 residues. Trimming shortened V by 7 bases and J by 5 bases, and 14 bases separated the two germline ends. Germline V gene data show CDR1 as LNHDA and CDR2 as SQIVND (reference sequence). The CDR3 DNA sequence: TGTGCCAGTAAACGGAGGGAGTCGGAGACCCAGTACTTC. This sequence encodes CASKRRESETQYF.

The chain combines TRBV19 with TRBJ1-5; 9 bases are a match to TRBD1. This CDR3 contains 16 residues. Trimming took 3 bases from V and 2 from J; bases not matched to a gene: 5. CDR1 is LNHDA, CDR2 SQIVND, per germline (reference sequence). The CDR3 loop reads CASSIRDRAGNQPQHF. Here the CDR3 DNA reads TGTGCCAGTAGTATCAGGGACAGGGCCGGCAATCAGCCCCAGCATTTT.

The V and J genes are TRBV2 and TRBJ2-7, with D perhaps matching TRBD2 (6 bases). Per the germline V gene, CDR1 is SNHLY and CDR2 is FYNNEI. The CDR3 loop spans 13 amino acids. Trimming cost V 8 bases and J 3 bases, with 14 bases left between them. CDR3 nucleotides: TGTGCCAGCGCCCACTCCGGGGGCTACGAGCAGTACTTC. Translation gives CASAHSGGYEQYF. The full variable domain, its missing parts supplied by reference TRBV2 and TRBJ2-7, is EPEVTQTPSHQVTQMGQEVILRCVPISNHLYFYWYRQILGQKVEFLVSFYNNEISEKSEIFDDQFSVERPDGSNFTLKIRSTKLEDSAMYFCASAHSGGYEQYFGPGTRLTVT.

The chain couples TRBV7-2 to TRBJ2-2; D ambiguous. Germline assignment: CDR1 SGHTA and CDR2 FQGNSA. Trimming left V 1 base short and J 2 bases short, with 8 bases between. This CDR3 is built from 15 residues. Here the CDR3 DNA reads TGTGCCAGCAGCTTAGGCGGAGCAAACACCGGGGAGCTGTTTTTT. Translated: CASSLGGANTGELFF.